This T cell receptor beta chain was identified during a study of CD8 T cells in ankylosing spondylitis. Study-wide results and caveats: What seemed typical of ankylosing spondylitis blood was a TCR beta motif built from roughly 8 highly homologous variants. Certain motif variants had earlier been reported in reactive arthritis synovial fluid and blood.

TCRdb reprocessed the 5' RACE reads via MiXCR and lists one record per CDR3 protein. The table includes some 130,000 distinct CDR3 sequences, roughly 6.6% detected once. The CDR3 runs to 13 residues. Between the trimmed V and J ends, which lost 8 bases and 3 bases, there was a span of 13 bases. In germline, CDR1 is SGHTA, CDR2 FQGNSA. In this sample, this clonotype turned up many times. Its antigen is as yet unknown. J is TRBJ1-1 and V is TRBV7-2; D possibly corresponds to TRBD1 (6 bases). Material for sequencing was blood, either unsorted or a sorted T cell fraction (not recorded which). The receptor's source is a female donor with ankylosing spondylitis or in good health (not recorded which). CDR3 bases: TGTGCCAGCCTCCGGGACACCGACACTGAAGCTTTCTTT. Protein: CASLRDTDTEAFF.